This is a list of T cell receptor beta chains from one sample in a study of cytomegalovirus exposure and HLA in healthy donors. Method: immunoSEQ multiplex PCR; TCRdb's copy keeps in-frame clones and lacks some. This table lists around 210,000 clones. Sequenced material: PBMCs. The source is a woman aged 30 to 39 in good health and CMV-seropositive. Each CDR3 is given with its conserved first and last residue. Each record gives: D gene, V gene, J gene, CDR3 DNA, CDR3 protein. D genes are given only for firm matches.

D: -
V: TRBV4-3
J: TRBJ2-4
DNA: TGCGCCAGCAGCCAAGATTCCTACGCCAAAAACATTCAGTACTTC
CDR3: CASSQDSYAKNIQYF

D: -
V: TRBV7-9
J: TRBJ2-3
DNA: TGTGCCAGCAGCTCCCGCCGTTTAGCGAGGTTCGCAGATACGCAGTATTTT
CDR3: CASSSRRLARFADTQYF

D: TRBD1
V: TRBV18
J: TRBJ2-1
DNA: TGTGCCAGCGGGCCGGGACAGGGGTCCAACAATGAGCAGTTCTTC
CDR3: CASGPGQGSNNEQFF

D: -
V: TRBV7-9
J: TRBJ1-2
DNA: TGTGCCAGCAGCTTAGGCCAGGGCCCCTATGGCTACACCTTC
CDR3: CASSLGQGPYGYTF

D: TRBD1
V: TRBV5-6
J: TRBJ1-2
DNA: TGTGCCAGCAGCTTGGCCGGCAGGGGGCGCTTCGATGGCTACACCTTC
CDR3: CASSLAGRGRFDGYTF

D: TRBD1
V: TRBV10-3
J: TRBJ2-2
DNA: TGTGCCATCAAAGGGGGCCCCCAGAACACCGGGGAGCTGTTTTTT
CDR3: CAIKGGPQNTGELFF

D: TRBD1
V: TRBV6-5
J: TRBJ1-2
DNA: TGTGCCAGCAGTCCTGTACTGACAGGGGGCTATGGCTACACCTTC
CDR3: CASSPVLTGGYGYTF

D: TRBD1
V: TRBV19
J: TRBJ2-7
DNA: TGTGCCAGTAGTGTCGGACAGGGCTACGAGCAGTACTTC
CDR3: CASSVGQGYEQYF

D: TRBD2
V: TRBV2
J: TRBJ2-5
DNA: TGTGCCAGCAGTCCGCTAGCGGGAGAAGAGACCCAGTACTTC
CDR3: CASSPLAGEETQYF

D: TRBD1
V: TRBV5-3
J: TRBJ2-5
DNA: TGTGCCAGAAGCCAATACGGACAGGCGTCGAGAGAGACCCAGTACTTC
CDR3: CARSQYGQASRETQYF

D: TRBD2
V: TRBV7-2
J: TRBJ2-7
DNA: TGTGCCAGCAGCATCAAGGGGTATTCGGGAGGGAGCTCCTACGAGCAGTACTTC
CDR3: CASSIKGYSGGSSYEQYF

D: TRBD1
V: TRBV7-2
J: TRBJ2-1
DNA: TGTGCCAGCAGCTTAGTTGGGACAGGGGGCTACAATGAGCAGTTCTTC
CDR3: CASSLVGTGGYNEQFF

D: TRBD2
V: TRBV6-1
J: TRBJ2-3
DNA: TGTGCCAGCGTAGAAGGGAGGGGAACGCAGTATTTT
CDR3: CASVEGRGTQYF

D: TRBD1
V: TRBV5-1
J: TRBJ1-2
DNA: TGCGCCAGCAATGCGGGACAGGGCCACTATGGCTACACCTTC
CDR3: CASNAGQGHYGYTF

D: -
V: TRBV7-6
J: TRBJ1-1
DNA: TGTGCCAGCAGCTTAGCAAGTGACATGAACACTGAAGCTTTCTTT
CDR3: CASSLASDMNTEAFF

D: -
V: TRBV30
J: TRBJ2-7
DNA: TGTGCCTGGAGTGTCAATGAGCAGTACTTC
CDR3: CAWSVNEQYF

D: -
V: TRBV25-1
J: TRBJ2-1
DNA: TGTGCCAGCAGTGAGAGGGGGAATGAGCAGTTCTTC
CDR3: CASSERGNEQFF

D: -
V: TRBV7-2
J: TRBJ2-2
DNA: TGTGCCAGCAGCTTAGTCTGGCGGAGCACCGGGGAGCTGTTTTTT
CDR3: CASSLVWRSTGELFF

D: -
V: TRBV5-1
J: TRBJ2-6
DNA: TGCGCCAGCAGCCTGGACACTGGGGCCAACGTCCTGACTTTC
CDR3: CASSLDTGANVLTF

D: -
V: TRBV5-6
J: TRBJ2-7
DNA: TGTGCCAGCAGCCTTGCAGGGTTCGAGCAGTACTTC
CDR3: CASSLAGFEQYF

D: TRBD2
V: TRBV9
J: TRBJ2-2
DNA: TGTGCCAGCAGCGTAGGACTAGCGGGGGGCTACACCGGGGAGCTGTTTTTT
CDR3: CASSVGLAGGYTGELFF

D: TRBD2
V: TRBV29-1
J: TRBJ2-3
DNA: TGCAGCGTTGAAGATAGGGCTAGCGGGGGGAATACGCAGTATTTT
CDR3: CSVEDRASGGNTQYF

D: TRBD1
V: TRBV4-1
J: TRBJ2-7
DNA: TGCGCCAGCAGCCAAGTTACCCCCCGGACAGGGAGCTACGAGCAGTACTTC
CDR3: CASSQVTPRTGSYEQYF

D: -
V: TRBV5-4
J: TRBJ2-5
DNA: TGTGCCAGCAGCTTGTCGCTAGCTGTAGAGACCCAGTACTTC
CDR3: CASSLSLAVETQYF

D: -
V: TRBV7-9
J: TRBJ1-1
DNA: TGTGCCAGCAGCTTATACGCCGGGAACACTGAAGCTTTCTTT
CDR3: CASSLYAGNTEAFF

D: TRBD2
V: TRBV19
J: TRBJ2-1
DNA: TGTGCCAGTATGGGACTAGCGGGAGGTCGTTACAATGAGCAGTTCTTC
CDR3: CASMGLAGGRYNEQFF

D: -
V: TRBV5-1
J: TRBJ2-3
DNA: TGCGCCAGCAGGTATGAGGGAACCACAGATACGCAGTATTTT
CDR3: CASRYEGTTDTQYF

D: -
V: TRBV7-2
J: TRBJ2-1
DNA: TGTGCCAGCAGCTTAGGAGTGGACAATGAGCAGTTCTTC
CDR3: CASSLGVDNEQFF

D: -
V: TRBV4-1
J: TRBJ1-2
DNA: TGCGCCAGCAGCAAATCCAGGGAACAGGATGGCTACACCTTC
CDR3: CASSKSREQDGYTF

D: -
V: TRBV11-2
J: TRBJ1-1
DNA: TGTGCCAGCAGCTTAGACTCGAACACTGAAGCTTTCTTT
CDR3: CASSLDSNTEAFF

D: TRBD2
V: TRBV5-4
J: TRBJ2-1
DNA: TGTGCCAGCAGCTTGGGAGGTTCTAGCGGGAGAAATGAGCAGTTCTTC
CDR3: CASSLGGSSGRNEQFF

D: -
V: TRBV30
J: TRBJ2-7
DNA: TGTGCCTGGAGAGGGGGCTCCTACGAGCAGTACTTC
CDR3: CAWRGGSYEQYF

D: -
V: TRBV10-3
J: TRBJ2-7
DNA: TGTGCCATCAGTAACAGGGGGCCCGGGACTAGTCCCTCCTACGAGCAGTACTTC
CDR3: CAISNRGPGTSPSYEQYF

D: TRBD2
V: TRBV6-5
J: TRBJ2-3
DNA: TGTGCCAGCAGTTACTCGGGCGGGACTAGACCAGATACGCAGTATTTT
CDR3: CASSYSGGTRPDTQYF

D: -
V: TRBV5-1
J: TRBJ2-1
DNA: TGCGCCAGCAGCTTGCCTCGCGAACTCCAGTTCTTC
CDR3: CASSLPRELQFF

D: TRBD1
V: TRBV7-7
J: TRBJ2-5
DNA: TGTGCCAGCAGTACTCCGAGACAGGGCGGAGAGACCCAGTACTTC
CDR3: CASSTPRQGGETQYF